The clone carrying this TCR beta chain appeared many times. Its antigen is not identified. V lost 2 bases and J lost 0, with 13 bases in between. The CDR3 runs to 17 residues. The germline V gene encodes CDR1 LGHNA and CDR2 YSLEER. Using its own MiXCR run on the 5' RACE reads, TCRdb lists one record per CDR3 protein. This table holds over 200,000 distinct CDR3 sequences, approximately 9% found once. This specimen belongs to a study of identical twins. Broader study findings: A lower insertion count was a feature of abundant cord blood beta clonotypes, with no such feature in memory repertoires.

The sequence derives from a woman younger than 30 in good health. The material sequenced was memory (CD45RO+) T cells sorted from blood. The V and J genes are TRBV4-3 and TRBJ2-2; tentatively, D is TRBD1 (6 bases). In nucleotides, the CDR3 is TGCGCCAGCAGCCAACCCCCCGGGACATCGAACACCGGGGAGCTGTTTTTT. Translation: CASSQPPGTSNTGELFF.